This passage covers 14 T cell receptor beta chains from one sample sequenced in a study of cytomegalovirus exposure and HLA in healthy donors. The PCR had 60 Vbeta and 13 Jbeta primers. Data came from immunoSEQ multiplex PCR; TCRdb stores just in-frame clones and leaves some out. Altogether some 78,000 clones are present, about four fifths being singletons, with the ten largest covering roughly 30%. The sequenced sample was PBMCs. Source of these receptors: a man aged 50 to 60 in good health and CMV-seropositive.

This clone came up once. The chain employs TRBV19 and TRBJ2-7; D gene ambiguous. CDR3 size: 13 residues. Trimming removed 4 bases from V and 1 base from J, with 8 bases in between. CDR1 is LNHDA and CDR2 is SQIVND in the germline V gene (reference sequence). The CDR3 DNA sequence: TGTGCCAGTAGTAGGTTAGAATCCTACGAGCAGTACTTC. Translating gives CASSRLESYEQYF.

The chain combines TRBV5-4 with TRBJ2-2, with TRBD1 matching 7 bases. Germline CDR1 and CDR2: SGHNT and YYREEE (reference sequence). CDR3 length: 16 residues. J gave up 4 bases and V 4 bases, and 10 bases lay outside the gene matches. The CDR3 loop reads CASSPDAGTATGELFF. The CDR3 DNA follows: TGTGCCAGCAGCCCGGATGCCGGGACAGCCACCGGGGAGCTGTTTTTT.

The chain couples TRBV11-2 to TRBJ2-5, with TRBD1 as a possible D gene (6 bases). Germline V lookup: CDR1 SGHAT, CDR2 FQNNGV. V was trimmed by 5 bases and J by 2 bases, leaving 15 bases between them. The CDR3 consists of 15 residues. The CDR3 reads CASSRLRGKQETQYF. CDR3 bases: TGTGCCAGCAGCCGTTTGAGGGGGAAACAAGAGACCCAGTACTTC.

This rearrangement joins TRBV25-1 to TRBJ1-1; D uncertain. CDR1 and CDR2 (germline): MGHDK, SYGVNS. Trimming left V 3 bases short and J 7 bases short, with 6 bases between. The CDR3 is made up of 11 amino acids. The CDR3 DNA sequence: TGTGCCAGCAGTGAGAGAGGTGAAGCTTTCTTT. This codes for CASSERGEAFF.

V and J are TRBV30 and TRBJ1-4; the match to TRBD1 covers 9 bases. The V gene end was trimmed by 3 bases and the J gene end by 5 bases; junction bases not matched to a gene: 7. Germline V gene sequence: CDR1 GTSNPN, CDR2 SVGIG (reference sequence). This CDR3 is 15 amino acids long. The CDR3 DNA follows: TGTGCCTGGAGGGACCCGACAGGGGGGAATGAAAAACTGTTTTTT. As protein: CAWRDPTGGNEKLFF.

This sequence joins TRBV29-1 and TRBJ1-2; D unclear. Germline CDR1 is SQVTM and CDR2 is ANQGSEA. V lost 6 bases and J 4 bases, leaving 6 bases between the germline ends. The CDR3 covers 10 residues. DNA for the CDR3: TGCAGCGTCGAGTTCTATGGCTACACCTTC. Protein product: CSVEFYGYTF.

The CDR3 protein is CASSSQETQYF. The CDR3 DNA follows: TGTGCCAGCAGCTCACAAGAGACCCAGTACTTC. The chain uses TRBV7-6 and TRBJ2-5; D is unresolved. The CDR3 loop spans 11 amino acids. Germline values: CDR1 SGHVS, CDR2 FNYEAQ. The germline V and J ends were trimmed by 4 bases and 2 bases, with 2 bases remaining between them.

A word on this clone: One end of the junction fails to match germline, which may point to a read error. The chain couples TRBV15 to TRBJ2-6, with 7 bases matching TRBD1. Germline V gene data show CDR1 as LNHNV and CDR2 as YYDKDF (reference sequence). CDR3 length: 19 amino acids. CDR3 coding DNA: TGTGCCACCAGCAGTCTTACCGGGACAGTGTTTACTGGGGCCAACGGCCTGACTTTC. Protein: CATSSLTGTVFTGANGLTF.

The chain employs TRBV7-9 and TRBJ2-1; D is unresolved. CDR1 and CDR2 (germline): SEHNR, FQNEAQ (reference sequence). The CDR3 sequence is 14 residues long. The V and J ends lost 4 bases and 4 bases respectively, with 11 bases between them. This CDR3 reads CASSSGTSYNEQFF. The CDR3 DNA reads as TGTGCCAGCAGCTCAGGAACGTCATACAATGAGCAGTTCTTC.

CDR3 sequence (DNA): TGTGCCAGCAGCGATAGGCGGGGGCAAGAGACCCAGTACTTC. Protein sequence: CASSDRRGQETQYF. The chain uses TRBV7-2 and TRBJ2-5; TRBD2 aligns across 7 bases. CDR3 length: 14 residues. Germline CDR1 is SGHTA and CDR2 is FQGNSA. V was pared by 5 bases and J by 2 bases, with 5 bases of the junction left unmatched.

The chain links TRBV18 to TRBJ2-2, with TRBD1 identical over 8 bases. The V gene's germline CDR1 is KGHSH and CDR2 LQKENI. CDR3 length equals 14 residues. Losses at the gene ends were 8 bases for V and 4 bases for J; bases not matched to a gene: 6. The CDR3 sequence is CASPGQGATGELFF. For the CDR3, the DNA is TGTGCCAGCCCCGGACAGGGTGCCACCGGGGAGCTGTTTTTT.

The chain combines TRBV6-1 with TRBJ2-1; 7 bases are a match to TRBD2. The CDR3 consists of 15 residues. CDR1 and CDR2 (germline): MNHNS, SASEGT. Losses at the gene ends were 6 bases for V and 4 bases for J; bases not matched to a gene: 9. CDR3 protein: CASSAGTTSYNEQFF. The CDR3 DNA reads TGTGCCAGCAGCGCCGGGACTACCTCATACAATGAGCAGTTCTTC.

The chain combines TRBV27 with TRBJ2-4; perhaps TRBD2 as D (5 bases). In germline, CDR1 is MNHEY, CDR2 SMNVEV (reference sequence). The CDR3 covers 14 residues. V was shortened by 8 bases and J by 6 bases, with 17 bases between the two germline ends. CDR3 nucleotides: TGTGCCAGCTCCCCCCCCGGAGGTCTAAACATTCAGTACTTC. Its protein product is CASSPPGGLNIQYF.

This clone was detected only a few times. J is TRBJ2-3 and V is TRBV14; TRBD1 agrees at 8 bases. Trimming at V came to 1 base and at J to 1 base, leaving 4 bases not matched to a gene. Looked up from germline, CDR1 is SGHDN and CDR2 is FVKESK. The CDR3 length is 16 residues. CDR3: CASSQVPGQGTDTQYF. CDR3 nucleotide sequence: TGTGCCAGCAGCCAAGTCCCGGGACAGGGCACAGATACGCAGTATTTT.